Sequencing of this T cell receptor (beta chain) was carried out in a study of regulatory T cells in long-lasting Graves disease. Arm-PCR of CDR3 regions with iRepertoire HTBI primers generated TCR beta libraries. A single record per CDR3 protein comes from TCRdb applying MiXCR to the multiplex PCR reads. This table holds about half a million distinct CDR3 sequences, around 12% found once. This clonotype was picked up many times. Time point here: newly diagnosed GD, antithyroid drugs for less than 3 months. PBMC-derived RNA was used for the TCR library. Per the germline V gene, CDR1 is DFQATT and CDR2 is SNEGSKA (reference sequence). Trimming removed 2 bases at V and 8 bases at J, with 18 bases between. The CDR3 loop spans 15 amino acids. This sample was shared with a second study, whose subject was T cells in Graves' hyperthyroidism and ophthalmopathy. From that study: Among thyroid clonotypes expanded above 0.001, most also appeared in blood.

The starting material was peripheral blood mononuclear cells (PBMCs), obtained at new diagnosis, from a patient treated with antithyroid drugs. The sequence derives from a woman aged 25-40 years with Graves disease. The chain links TRBV20-1 to TRBJ1-4; no definite D call. As DNA, the CDR3 is TGCAGTGCTAGATATCGGACGTTGCGCGGAGAAAAACTGTTTTTT. This translates into CSARYRTLRGEKLFF.